Shown below are 11 T cell receptor beta chains from a single sample sequenced in a study of blood T cell repertoires in COVID-19. TCRdb keeps only in-frame clones here, not all; method: immunoSEQ multiplex PCR. Of about 60,000 clones detected, 89% appear once; the ten largest clones hold roughly an eighth. Sequenced: peripheral blood. The receptors were gathered from a woman in her fifties or sixties with active COVID-19.

This sequence joins TRBV3-1 (or the pseudogene TRBV3-2) and TRBJ2-3; D remains ambiguous. In germline, CDR1 is LGHDT, CDR2 YNNKEL (reference sequence). Trimming removed 1 base from V and 4 bases from J, with 3 bases in between. This CDR3 region has 12 residues. In nucleotides, the CDR3 is TGTGCCAGCAGCCAAGTATCAGATACGCAGTATTTT. Amino acid sequence: CASSQVSDTQYF.

This clone was seen only once. This chain uses TRBV6-5 with TRBJ2-5; 8 bases are shared with TRBD1. The CDR3 length is 13 residues. Germline values: CDR1 MNHEY, CDR2 SVGAGI. The ends lost 4 bases at V and 7 bases at J; junction bases unmatched: 5. In nucleotides, the CDR3 is TGTGCCAGCAGTTGGGGGACAGGAGGGACCCAGTACTTC. This gives the protein CASSWGTGGTQYF.

A note on this clone: At one boundary the junction diverges from the germline segment, which might be a read error. The V and J genes are TRBV4-1 and TRBJ2-1, with 10 nucleotides matching TRBD2. CDR3 length: 13 residues. From germline, CDR1 is MGHRA and CDR2 YSYEKL. The CDR3 reads CASSQDPAGGPVF. The CDR3 nucleotides are TGCGCCAGCAGCCAAGATCCAGCGGGGGGGCCAGTCTTC.

The chain has TRBV29-1 and TRBJ1-1; TRBD1 aligns across 8 bases. This CDR3 contains 12 residues. Germline V gene sequence: CDR1 SQVTM, CDR2 ANQGSEA. Unmatched junction bases numbered 7, after V lost 7 bases and J lost 6 bases. The CDR3 DNA reads TGCAGCGGCGACAGGGGAGCCGCTGAAGCTTTCTTT. Its protein is CSGDRGAAEAFF. Complete variable domain (other parts from reference TRBV29-1 and TRBJ1-1): SAVISQKPSRDICQRGTSLTIQCQVDSQVTMMFWYRQQPGQSLTLIATANQGSEATYESGFVIDKFPISRPNLTFSTLTVSNMSPEDSSIYLCSGDRGAAEAFFGQGTRLTVV.

The J gene is TRBJ2-2, the V gene TRBV6-1; a weak D match, TRBD1 (6 bases). The CDR3 has 15 residues. Looked up from germline, CDR1 is MNHNS and CDR2 is SASEGT. V was shortened by 2 bases and J by 3 bases, with 10 bases between the two germline ends. DNA of the CDR3: TGTGCCAGCAGTGAAACAGGGCTTTACACCGGGGAGCTGTTTTTT. Amino acids: CASSETGLYTGELFF.

This chain uses TRBV7-3 with TRBJ2-3; D uncertain. V lost 0 bases to trimming and J lost 5 bases, with 6 bases between them. CDR1 and CDR2 from the germline V gene are SGHTA and FQGTGA. This CDR3 spans 13 amino acids. CDR3 in amino acids: CASSLTRVDTQYF. The CDR3 DNA follows: TGTGCCAGCAGCTTAACGAGAGTAGATACGCAGTATTTT.

This chain uses TRBV12-3 or TRBV12-4 with TRBJ1-5; no clear D gene. Trimming removed 2 bases from V and 5 bases from J, with 7 bases in between. This CDR3 is built from 13 residues. In DNA form, the CDR3 reads TGTGCCAGCAGTTTACTATCGTATCAGCCCCAGCATTTT. Amino acids: CASSLLSYQPQHF.

The chain uses TRBV5-1 and TRBJ1-2; 10 positions agree with TRBD1. Germline assignment: CDR1 SGHRS and CDR2 YFSETQ. The CDR3 has 16 amino acids. J was trimmed by 6 bases and V by 4 bases; bases with no gene match: 12. The CDR3 loop is CASSQGTGVSLHGYTF. CDR3 coding DNA: TGCGCCAGCAGCCAAGGGACAGGGGTTTCCCTTCATGGCTACACCTTC.

In its sample, this clone was seen a few times. The chain's CDR3 is CASNPGEGYSPLHF. CDR3 DNA: TGCGCCAGCAATCCCGGGGAGGGGTACTCACCCCTCCACTTT. V and J are TRBV5-1 and TRBJ1-6, with a possible D match to TRBD1 (5 bases). Trimming left V 6 bases short and J 10 bases short, with 17 bases between. CDR1 SGHRS and CDR2 YFSETQ come from the germline V gene. CDR3 length: 14 amino acids.

The rearrangement links TRBV19 to TRBJ2-1; 12 bases match TRBD2. The CDR3 runs to 17 residues. The V gene end was trimmed by 2 bases and the J gene end by 0 bases; junction bases not matched to a gene: 2. From germline, CDR1 is LNHDA and CDR2 SQIVND (reference sequence). This chain's CDR3 is CASSITSGGSSYNEQFF. CDR3 DNA: TGTGCCAGTAGTATAACTAGCGGGGGGAGCTCCTACAATGAGCAGTTCTTC.

The V call is TRBV4-1, the J call TRBJ1-4; maybe TRBD1 (5 bases). This CDR3 comprises 15 residues. Germline CDR1 is MGHRA and CDR2 is YSYEKL. Trimming removed 0 bases at V and 5 bases at J, with 10 bases between. CDR3 DNA sequence: TGCGCCAGCAGCCAAGATACAGGAAGGAATGAAAAACTGTTTTTT. Translation: CASSQDTGRNEKLFF.